This T cell receptor (beta chain) was sequenced in a study of T cell changes during pregnancy in multiple sclerosis. The germline CDR1 and CDR2 sequences are SGHAT and FQDESV (reference sequence). This CDR3 has 13 amino acids. Trimming removed 3 bases from V and 3 bases from J; junction bases left unmatched: 2. Sequencing used immunoSEQ multiplex PCR; TCRdb keeps in-frame clones, though not all of them. The table includes about 49,000 clones, more than 85% detected once. This clonotype was sampled from a female donor with multiple sclerosis, enrolled in a pregnancy study. The chain links TRBV11-1 to TRBJ2-7, with 7 bases aligning to TRBD2. The sample was peripheral blood, taken after pregnancy. This CDR3 is CASSFSGGYEQYF. The CDR3 bases are TGTGCCAGCAGCTTCTCGGGGGGCTACGAGCAGTACTTC.